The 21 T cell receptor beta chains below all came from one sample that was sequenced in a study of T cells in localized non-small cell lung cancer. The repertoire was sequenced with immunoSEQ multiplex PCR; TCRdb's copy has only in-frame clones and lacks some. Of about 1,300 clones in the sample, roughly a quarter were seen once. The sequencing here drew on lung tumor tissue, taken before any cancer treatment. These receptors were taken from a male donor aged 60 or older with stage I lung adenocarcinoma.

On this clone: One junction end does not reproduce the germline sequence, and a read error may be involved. The CDR3 DNA reads TGTGCCTGGAGTGGACAGGGATTTTCACCCCTCTACTTT. Its protein is CAWSGQGFSPLYF. The gene calls are TRBV30 and TRBJ1-6; 7 nucleotides line up with TRBD1. This CDR3 region has 13 residues. The germline gives CDR1 GTSNPN, CDR2 SVGIG (reference sequence).

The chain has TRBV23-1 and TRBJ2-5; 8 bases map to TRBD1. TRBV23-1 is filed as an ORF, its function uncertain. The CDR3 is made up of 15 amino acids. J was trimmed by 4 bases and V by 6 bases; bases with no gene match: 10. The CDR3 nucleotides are TGCGCCAGCAGCCCGACAGGGGTAGAGGGAGAGACCCAGTACTTC. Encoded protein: CASSPTGVEGETQYF.

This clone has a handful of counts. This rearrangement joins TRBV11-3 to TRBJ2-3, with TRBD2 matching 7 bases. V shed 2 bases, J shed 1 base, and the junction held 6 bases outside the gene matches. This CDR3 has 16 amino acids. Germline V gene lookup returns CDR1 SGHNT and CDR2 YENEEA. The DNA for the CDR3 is TGTGCCAGCAGCTTATGGGCGGGAGAGCGCACAGATACGCAGTATTTT. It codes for CASSLWAGERTDTQYF.

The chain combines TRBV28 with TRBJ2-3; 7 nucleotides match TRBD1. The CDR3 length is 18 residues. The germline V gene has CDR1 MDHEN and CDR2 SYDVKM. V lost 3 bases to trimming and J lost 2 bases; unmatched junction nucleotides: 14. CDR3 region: CASSFPSDRATTTDTQYF. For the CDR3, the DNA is TGTGCCAGCAGTTTCCCATCCGACAGGGCGACAACCACAGATACGCAGTATTTT.

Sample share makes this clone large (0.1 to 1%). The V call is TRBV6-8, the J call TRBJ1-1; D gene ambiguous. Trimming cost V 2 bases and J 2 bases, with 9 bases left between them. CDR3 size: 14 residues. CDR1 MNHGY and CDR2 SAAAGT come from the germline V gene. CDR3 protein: CASSYHGINTEAFF. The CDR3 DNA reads TGTGCCAGCAGTTACCACGGAATTAACACTGAAGCTTTCTTT.

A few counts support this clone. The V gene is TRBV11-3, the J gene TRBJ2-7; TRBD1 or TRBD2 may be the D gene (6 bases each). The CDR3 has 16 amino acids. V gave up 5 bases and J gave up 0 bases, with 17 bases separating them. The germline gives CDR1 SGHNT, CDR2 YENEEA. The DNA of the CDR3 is TGTGCCAGCAGCCAAGGAGGGGGGCTGAGCTCCTACGAGCAGTACTTC. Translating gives CASSQGGGLSSYEQYF.

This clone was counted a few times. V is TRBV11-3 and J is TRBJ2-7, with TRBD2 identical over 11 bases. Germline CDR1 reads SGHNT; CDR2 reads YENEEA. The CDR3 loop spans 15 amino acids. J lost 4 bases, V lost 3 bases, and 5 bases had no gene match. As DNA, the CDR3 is TGTGCCAGCAGCTTGGGGGTAGCGGGAGGGTACGAGCAGTACTTC. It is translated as CASSLGVAGGYEQYF.

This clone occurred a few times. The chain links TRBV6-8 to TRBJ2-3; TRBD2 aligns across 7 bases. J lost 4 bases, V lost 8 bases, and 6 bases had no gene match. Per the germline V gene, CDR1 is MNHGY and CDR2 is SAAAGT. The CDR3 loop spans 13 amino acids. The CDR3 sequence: CASGRAGSDTQYF. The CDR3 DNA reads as TGTGCCAGCGGGAGGGCGGGGTCAGATACGCAGTATTTT.

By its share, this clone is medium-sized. The CDR3 loop reads CASSPWTGFGGANVLTF. The CDR3 region has the DNA TGTGCCAGCAGCCCATGGACAGGGTTCGGTGGGGCCAACGTCCTGACTTTC. The V gene is TRBV9, the J gene TRBJ2-6; 8 bases line up with TRBD1. Germline V lookup: CDR1 SGDLS, CDR2 YYNGEE. The CDR3 contains 17 residues. Unmatched junction bases numbered 9, after V lost 4 bases and J lost 3 bases.

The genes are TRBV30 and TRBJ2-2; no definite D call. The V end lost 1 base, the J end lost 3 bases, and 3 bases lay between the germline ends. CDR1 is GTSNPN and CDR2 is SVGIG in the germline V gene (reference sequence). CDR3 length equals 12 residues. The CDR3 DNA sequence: TGTGCCTGGAGTGAGTACACCGGGGAGCTGTTTTTT. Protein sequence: CAWSEYTGELFF.

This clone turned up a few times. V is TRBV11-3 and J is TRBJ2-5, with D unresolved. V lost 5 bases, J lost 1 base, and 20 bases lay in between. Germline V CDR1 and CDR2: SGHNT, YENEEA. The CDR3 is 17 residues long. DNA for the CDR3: TGTGCCAGCAGCCCGGGTGGTCTGGGGTTCCGCCAAGAGACCCAGTACTTC. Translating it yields CASSPGGLGFRQETQYF.

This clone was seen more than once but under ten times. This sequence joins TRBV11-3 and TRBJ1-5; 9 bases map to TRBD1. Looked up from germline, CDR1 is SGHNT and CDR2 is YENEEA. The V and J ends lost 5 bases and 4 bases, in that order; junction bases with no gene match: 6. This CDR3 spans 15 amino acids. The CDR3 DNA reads TGTGCCAGCAGCCAGGGGACAGGGCCTAATCAGCCCCAGCATTTT. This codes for CASSQGTGPNQPQHF.

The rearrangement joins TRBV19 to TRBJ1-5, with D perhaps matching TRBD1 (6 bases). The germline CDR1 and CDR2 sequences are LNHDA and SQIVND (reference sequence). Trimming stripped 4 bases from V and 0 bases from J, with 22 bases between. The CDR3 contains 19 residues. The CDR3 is CASSTPPGTQIYSNQPQHF. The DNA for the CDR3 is TGTGCCAGTAGTACCCCCCCCGGGACACAAATATATAGCAATCAGCCCCAGCATTTT. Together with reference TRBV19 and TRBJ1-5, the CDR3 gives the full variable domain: DGGITQSPKYLFRKEGQNVTLSCEQNLNHDAMYWYRQDPGQGLRLIYYSQIVNDFQKGDIAEGYSVSREKKESFPLTVTSAQKNPTAFYLCASSTPPGTQIYSNQPQHFGDGTRLSIL.

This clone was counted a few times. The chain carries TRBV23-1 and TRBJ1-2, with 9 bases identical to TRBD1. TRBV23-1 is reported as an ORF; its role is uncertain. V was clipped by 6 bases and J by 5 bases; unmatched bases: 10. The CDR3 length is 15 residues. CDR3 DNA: TGCGCCAGCAGCTTAGATCAACAGGGGGCGTATGGCTACACCTTC. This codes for CASSLDQQGAYGYTF.

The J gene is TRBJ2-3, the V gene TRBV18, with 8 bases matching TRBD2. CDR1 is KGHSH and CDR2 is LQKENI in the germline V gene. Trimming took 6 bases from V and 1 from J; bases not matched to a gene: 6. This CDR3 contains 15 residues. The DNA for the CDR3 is TGTGCCAGCTCCCGATCGACTAGCGGCACAGATACGCAGTATTTT. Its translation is CASSRSTSGTDTQYF.

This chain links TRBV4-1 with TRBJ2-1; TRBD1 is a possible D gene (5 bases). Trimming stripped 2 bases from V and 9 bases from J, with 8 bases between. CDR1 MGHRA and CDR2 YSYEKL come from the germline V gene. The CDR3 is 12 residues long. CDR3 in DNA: TGCGCCAGCAGCCAACAGGGTGGTGAGCAGTTCTTC. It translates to CASSQQGGEQFF.

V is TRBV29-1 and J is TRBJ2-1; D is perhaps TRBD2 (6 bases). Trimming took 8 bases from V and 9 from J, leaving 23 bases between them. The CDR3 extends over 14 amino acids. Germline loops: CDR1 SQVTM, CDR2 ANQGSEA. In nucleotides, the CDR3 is TGCAGCTCGGCTAGCGCAGAGAGTGGGGGTGAGCAGTTCTTC. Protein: CSSASAESGGEQFF.

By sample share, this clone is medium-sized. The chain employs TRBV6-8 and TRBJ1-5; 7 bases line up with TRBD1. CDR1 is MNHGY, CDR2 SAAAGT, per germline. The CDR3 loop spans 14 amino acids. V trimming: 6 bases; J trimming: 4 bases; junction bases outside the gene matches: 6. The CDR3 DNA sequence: TGTGCCAGCAGGGGGGACAGCCGAAATCAGCCCCAGCATTTT. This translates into CASRGDSRNQPQHF.

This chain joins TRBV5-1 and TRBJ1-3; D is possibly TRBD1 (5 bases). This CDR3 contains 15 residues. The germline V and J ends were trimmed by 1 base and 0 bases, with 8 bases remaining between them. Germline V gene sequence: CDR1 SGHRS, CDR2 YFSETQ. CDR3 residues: CASSLTGASGNTIYF. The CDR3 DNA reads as TGCGCCAGCAGCTTGACCGGGGCCTCTGGAAACACCATATATTTT.

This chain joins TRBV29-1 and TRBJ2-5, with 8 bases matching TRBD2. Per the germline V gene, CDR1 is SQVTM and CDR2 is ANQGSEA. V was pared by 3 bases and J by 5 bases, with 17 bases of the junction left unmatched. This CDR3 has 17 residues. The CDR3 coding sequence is TGCAGCGTTGAGGAACCTTCTTTTGCGGGGGGAGGGGAGACCCAGTACTTC. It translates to CSVEEPSFAGGGETQYF.

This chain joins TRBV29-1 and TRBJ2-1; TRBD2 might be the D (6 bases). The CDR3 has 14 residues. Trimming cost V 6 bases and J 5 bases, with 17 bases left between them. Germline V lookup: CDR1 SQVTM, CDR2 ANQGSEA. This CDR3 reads CSVGGIPGHNEQFF. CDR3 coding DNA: TGCAGCGTCGGGGGAATTCCGGGCCACAATGAGCAGTTCTTC.